The clone carrying this T cell receptor beta chain was seen only a few times. Its antigen is undetermined. Researchers ran the PCR with 60 Vbeta and 13 Jbeta primers. Libraries were prepared by immunoSEQ multiplex PCR; TCRdb keeps only in-frame clonotypes and omits some of them. In the table there are 99,000 or so clones, about three quarters of which are singletons. The sample comes from a study of cytomegalovirus exposure and HLA in healthy donors. Findings and caveats of the study: In vitro, a few CMV-associated chains proved specific for CMV antigens.

From germline, CDR1 is SGDLS and CDR2 YYNGEE. CDR3 length: 11 residues. V was trimmed by 3 bases and J by 3 bases, leaving 4 bases between them. What was sequenced was PBMCs. This clonotype originated in a woman aged 40 to 55 in good health and CMV-seropositive. V is TRBV9 and J is TRBJ2-7; D ambiguous. This CDR3 is CASSAYYEQYF. For the CDR3, the DNA is TGTGCCAGCAGCGCCTACTACGAGCAGTACTTC. The full variable domain, in which reference TRBV9 and TRBJ2-7 provide the parts outside the CDR3, is DSGVTQTPKHLITATGQRVTLRCSPRSGDLSVYWYQQSLDQGLQFLIQYYNGEERAKGNILERFSAQQFPDLHSELNLSSLELGDSALYFCASSAYYEQYFGPGTRLTVT.